This is a list of T cell receptor beta chains from one sample in a study of T-cell reconstitution after alpha-beta-depleted transplantation in children. TCRdb passed the PCR reads through MiXCR, listing each CDR3 protein once. The sample lists almost 7,500 distinct CDR3 sequences, roughly 5.4% occurring once. This specimen consisted of PBMCs, mostly from graft donor cells, obtained 180 days after TCRalphabeta/CD19-depleted stem cell transplant. The receptor source for this set is a child less than two years old who had a stem cell transplant for acute myeloid leukemia, so the T cells may come from the graft donor. CDR3s include the opening cysteine and the closing phenylalanine or tryptophan. The order of the fields is J gene, V gene, clone size, D gene, CDR3 DNA, CDR3 protein. A D gene is named only where the DNA matches it firmly. Some rows have no size entry. The others give once, few or many, or a class for an expanded clone.

j_gene: TRBJ2-1
v_gene: TRBV7-9
abundance: medium-sized
d_gene: .
CDR3nt: TGTGCCAGCAGCTTGGGGCGTAGCCCTCTCAATGAGCAGTTCTTC
CDR3aa: CASSLGRSPLNEQFF

j_gene: TRBJ2-3
v_gene: TRBV6-2/TRBV6-3
abundance: many
d_gene: TRBD2
CDR3nt: TGTGCCAGCAGTTACTCCTCCAGCGGGAGATTCGATACGCAGTATTTT
CDR3aa: CASSYSSSGRFDTQYF

j_gene: TRBJ2-7
v_gene: TRBV28
abundance: many
d_gene: .
CDR3nt: TGTGCCAGCAAAATAGGCAGGGGCTACGAGCAGTACTTC
CDR3aa: CASKIGRGYEQYF

j_gene: TRBJ2-2
v_gene: TRBV5-7
abundance: .
d_gene: TRBD2
CDR3nt: TGTGCCTCCAGGCCAACTAGCGGGAGGGCCGGCACCGGGGAGCTGTTTTTT
CDR3aa: CASRPTSGRAGTGELFF

j_gene: TRBJ2-2
v_gene: TRBV11-2
abundance: many
d_gene: TRBD2
CDR3nt: TGTGCCAGCAGCCAAAGGAGCGGGAGGAACACCGGGGAGCTGTTTTTT
CDR3aa: CASSQRSGRNTGELFF

j_gene: TRBJ2-7
v_gene: TRBV29-1
abundance: many
d_gene: .
CDR3nt: TGCAGCGTCGGCGGGACTCCCTACGAGCAGTACTTC
CDR3aa: CSVGGTPYEQYF

j_gene: TRBJ2-3
v_gene: TRBV12-3/TRBV12-4
abundance: many
d_gene: .
CDR3nt: TGTGCCAGCAGTTCGACAGTAACTAGCACAGATACGCAGTATTTT
CDR3aa: CASSSTVTSTDTQYF

j_gene: TRBJ2-1
v_gene: TRBV5-6
abundance: .
d_gene: TRBD2
CDR3nt: TGTGCCAGCAGCTTTTGGACTAGCTGGCACAATGAGCAGTTCTTC
CDR3aa: CASSFWTSWHNEQFF

j_gene: TRBJ2-1
v_gene: TRBV14
abundance: many
d_gene: .
CDR3nt: TGTGCCAGCAGCCAAGGTTCTGCCTACAATGAGCAGTTCTTC
CDR3aa: CASSQGSAYNEQFF

j_gene: TRBJ2-3
v_gene: TRBV28
abundance: many
d_gene: .
CDR3nt: TGTGCCAGCAGTTTAACGAGAGTATACTTT
CDR3aa: CASSLTRVYF

j_gene: TRBJ2-7
v_gene: TRBV28
abundance: many
d_gene: TRBD2
CDR3nt: TGTGCCAGCAGTTTACTTTTAGCGGGAGCGGGCGAGCAGTACTTC
CDR3aa: CASSLLLAGAGEQYF

j_gene: TRBJ2-1
v_gene: TRBV7-2
abundance: many
d_gene: .
CDR3nt: TGTGCCAGCAGCGTAGCGGTAAATACCTACAATGAGCAGTTCTTC
CDR3aa: CASSVAVNTYNEQFF

j_gene: TRBJ2-7
v_gene: TRBV28
abundance: .
d_gene: TRBD2
CDR3nt: TGTGCCAGCACCCCCGGACTAGCGGGAGTCTACGAGCAGTACTTC
CDR3aa: CASTPGLAGVYEQYF

j_gene: TRBJ2-7
v_gene: TRBV9
abundance: many
d_gene: .
CDR3nt: TGTGCCAGCAGTCTTGGACCTGACTACGAGCAGTACTTC
CDR3aa: CASSLGPDYEQYF

j_gene: TRBJ2-7
v_gene: TRBV19
abundance: medium-sized
d_gene: .
CDR3nt: TGTGCCAGTGGGGAGTCGGAGGGCTCCTACGAGCAGTACTTC
CDR3aa: CASGESEGSYEQYF

j_gene: TRBJ2-5
v_gene: TRBV7-7
abundance: medium-sized
d_gene: .
CDR3nt: TGTGCCAGCAGCTTAGCAGGGCATTCAGGGGTCCGAGAGACCCAGTACTTC
CDR3aa: CASSLAGHSGVRETQYF

j_gene: TRBJ2-2
v_gene: TRBV29-1
abundance: many
d_gene: TRBD2
CDR3nt: TGCAGCGTTAGGACTAGGGTTAAGGACACCGGGGAGCTGTTTTTT
CDR3aa: CSVRTRVKDTGELFF

j_gene: TRBJ2-3
v_gene: TRBV9
abundance: many
d_gene: .
CDR3nt: TGTGCCAGCAGCGTATTGCCAGCCGGCACAGATACGCAGTATTTT
CDR3aa: CASSVLPAGTDTQYF

j_gene: TRBJ1-3
v_gene: TRBV6-5
abundance: many
d_gene: TRBD1
CDR3nt: TGTGCCAGCAGTACTCCGCCAGGGGGGAGCTCTGGAAACACCATATATTTT
CDR3aa: CASSTPPGGSSGNTIYF

j_gene: TRBJ2-5
v_gene: TRBV5-4
abundance: many
d_gene: .
CDR3nt: TGTGCCAGCAGCTTGAGGGCGGTTCAAGAGACCCAGTACTTC
CDR3aa: CASSLRAVQETQYF

j_gene: TRBJ2-3
v_gene: TRBV19
abundance: many
d_gene: .
CDR3nt: TGTGCCAGTAGCGGAAGACAGACCTTCACAGATACGCAGTATTTT
CDR3aa: CASSGRQTFTDTQYF

j_gene: TRBJ2-1
v_gene: TRBV4-3
abundance: .
d_gene: .
CDR3nt: TGCGCCAGCAGCCAAGTTCGGTTCAATGAGCAGTTCTTC
CDR3aa: CASSQVRFNEQFF

j_gene: TRBJ1-1
v_gene: TRBV2
abundance: many
d_gene: TRBD1
CDR3nt: TGTGCCAGCGTGGGGACAGGGAACACTGAAGCTTTCTTT
CDR3aa: CASVGTGNTEAFF

j_gene: TRBJ2-1
v_gene: TRBV7-9
abundance: many
d_gene: .
CDR3nt: TGTGCCAGCAGCTTAGTGAGGAGCCGTGAGCAGTTCTTC
CDR3aa: CASSLVRSREQFF

j_gene: TRBJ2-1
v_gene: TRBV5-1
abundance: many
d_gene: TRBD1
CDR3nt: TGCGCCAGCAGCCCAGGACAGGGGCCCTACAATGAGCAGTTCTTC
CDR3aa: CASSPGQGPYNEQFF

j_gene: TRBJ2-1
v_gene: TRBV7-2
abundance: many
d_gene: TRBD2
CDR3nt: TGTGCCAGCAGCTTAGAACCAGCGGGAGTCGCCAATGAGCAGTTCTTC
CDR3aa: CASSLEPAGVANEQFF

j_gene: TRBJ1-4
v_gene: TRBV10-2
abundance: many
d_gene: .
CDR3nt: TGCGCCAGCAGTGAGTCGATCTTAACGGGAAATAATGAAAAACTGTTTTTT
CDR3aa: CASSESILTGNNEKLFF

j_gene: TRBJ2-7
v_gene: TRBV12-3/TRBV12-4
abundance: .
d_gene: .
CDR3nt: TGTGCCAGCAGTTTATTCCCCCCTAGTAACATGTTCTACGAGCAGTACTTC
CDR3aa: CASSLFPPSNMFYEQYF

j_gene: TRBJ2-7
v_gene: TRBV24-1
abundance: many
d_gene: TRBD1
CDR3nt: TGTGCCACCAGTGAAAGACAGGGCAACGAGCAGTACTTC
CDR3aa: CATSERQGNEQYF

j_gene: TRBJ2-7
v_gene: TRBV5-1
abundance: many
d_gene: .
CDR3nt: TGCGCCAGCAGCTTGACTATGGCAGCTTATTACGAGCAGTACTTC
CDR3aa: CASSLTMAAYYEQYF

j_gene: TRBJ2-7
v_gene: TRBV5-1
abundance: many
d_gene: .
CDR3nt: TGCGCCAGCAGCTTGGGGGGCGGCCAGGAGCAGTACTTC
CDR3aa: CASSLGGGQEQYF

j_gene: TRBJ2-3
v_gene: TRBV11-3
abundance: many
d_gene: .
CDR3nt: TGTGCCAGCAGCTTAATGGGAGAGATAGATACGCAGTATTTT
CDR3aa: CASSLMGEIDTQYF

j_gene: TRBJ2-7
v_gene: TRBV7-9
abundance: many
d_gene: .
CDR3nt: TGTGCCAGCAGCGTAACCCCATCTGGGGTCGACGAGCAGTACTTC
CDR3aa: CASSVTPSGVDEQYF

j_gene: TRBJ1-2
v_gene: TRBV6-2/TRBV6-3
abundance: many
d_gene: .
CDR3nt: TGTGCCAGCAGTTACTCCAGGCACGCATATGGCTACACCTTC
CDR3aa: CASSYSRHAYGYTF

j_gene: TRBJ1-5
v_gene: TRBV6-6
abundance: many
d_gene: .
CDR3nt: TGTGCCAGCAGCACCCCGGGAGGACAGCCCCAGCATTTT
CDR3aa: CASSTPGGQPQHF

j_gene: TRBJ2-7
v_gene: TRBV25-1
abundance: medium-sized
d_gene: TRBD1
CDR3nt: TGTGCCAGCAGTGTTTCCGGGACAGGGGGCGAGCAGTACTTC
CDR3aa: CASSVSGTGGEQYF

j_gene: TRBJ2-3
v_gene: TRBV12-3/TRBV12-4
abundance: .
d_gene: TRBD1
CDR3nt: TGTGCCAGCAGCCCTTGGGGACAGGGCACAGATACGCAGTATTTT
CDR3aa: CASSPWGQGTDTQYF

j_gene: TRBJ1-1
v_gene: TRBV24-1
abundance: many
d_gene: TRBD1
CDR3nt: TGTGCCACCAGGCGACAGGGAGGGGGTAACACTGAAGCTTTCTTT
CDR3aa: CATRRQGGGNTEAFF

j_gene: TRBJ2-7
v_gene: TRBV11-2
abundance: many
d_gene: TRBD2
CDR3nt: TGTGCCAGCAGCTTGCAAGGGCTAGCGGGCTACGAGCAGTACTTC
CDR3aa: CASSLQGLAGYEQYF